What follows is one TCR beta chain and its context. The sample belongs to a study of T cell changes during pregnancy in multiple sclerosis. Using immunoSEQ multiplex PCR, the repertoire was profiled, and TCRdb retains in-frame clones only, with some absent. The table has about 22,000 clones, approximately 92% seen once. Germline V lookup: CDR1 SGDLS, CDR2 YYNGEE. Deletions cut 4 bases from V and 5 bases from J, with 19 bases between. CDR3 length: 16 residues. This receptor was obtained from a female donor with multiple sclerosis, enrolled in a pregnancy study. Sequenced here: CD8+ T cells from peripheral blood mononuclear cells, sampled in the third trimester of pregnancy. The rearrangement joins TRBV9 to TRBJ1-5; D possibly corresponds to TRBD1 (6 bases). CDR3 in DNA: TGTGCCAGCAGCCCCCTTGACAGGTTGGCCTATCAGCCCCAGCATTTT. As protein: CASSPLDRLAYQPQHF.